This T cell receptor beta chain was obtained from a study of OX40 agonist ivuxolimab in advanced cancers. Study summary: Patients receiving dose escalation had hepatocellular carcinoma, melanoma, renal cell or head and neck cancer. Study results and limitations: Dose levels from 0.1 to 3.0 mg/kg saw CD4+ and CD8+ blood T cells expand clonally by week 6.

This CDR3 has 13 amino acids. Trimming took off 4 bases at V and 2 bases at J, with 9 bases between the two ends. Per germline, CDR1 MDHEN and CDR2 SYDVKM. Libraries were prepared by immunoSEQ multiplex PCR; TCRdb keeps only in-frame clonotypes and omits some of them. The data hold approximately 22,000 clones, with approximately 80% observed a single time. Notes on this clone: The antigen is not known.

The TCR was taken from an adult with an advanced solid tumor such as melanoma, head and neck, liver or kidney cancer. The chain carries TRBV28 and TRBJ2-7; maybe TRBD1 (5 bases). This specimen consisted of CD4+ or CD8+ T cells sorted from blood, obtained in a trial of the OX40 agonist ivuxolimab. CDR3 bases: TGTGCCAGCAGTTCCTGGACACCCTACGAGCAGTACTTC. Translation gives CASSSWTPYEQYF.